This T cell receptor beta chain was identified in a study of human T cells and chemical hapten exposure. Time point: patch test 1, 2 weeks after DPC sensitization. Treatment here: therapeutic diphenylcyclopropenone sensitization with weekly scalp DPC. Unfractionated whole blood was the source of the extracted total RNA. The CDR3 sequence is 12 residues long. Germline CDR1 and CDR2: KGHSH and LQKENI. Trimming pared 4 bases from V and 3 bases from J, leaving 7 bases between. This clonotype was picked up a small number of times. The library gave individual cDNA molecules unique molecular identifiers. Each CDR3 protein is one row after TCRdb ran MiXCR on the RACE reads. Of some 38,000 distinct CDR3 sequences in the sample, roughly 6.4% are singletons; the top ten hold 8% to 9.5%.

This clonotype was obtained from a woman aged 30 to 39 with alopecia areata. Some clones in this sample may be carry-over from other donors' samples. The sample here was whole blood, taken in connection with sensitization to the hapten diphenylcyclopropenone (DPC). The chain combines TRBV18 with TRBJ2-7; perhaps TRBD2 as D (6 bases). The CDR3 spells CASSRGVYEQYF. The CDR3, as DNA: TGTGCCAGCTCACGGGGGGTCTACGAGCAGTACTTC.